The clone carrying this TCR beta chain was observed many times. The data derive from a study of T cells after yellow fever vaccination. The 5'RACE template-switching step produced TCR cDNA and added a universal primer site and UMIs. TCRdb re-derived calls from the 5' RACE reads in MiXCR, one entry per CDR3 protein. This sample has approximately 120,000 distinct CDR3 sequences, with approximately 16% found just once. The V gene end was trimmed by 3 bases and the J gene end by 4 bases; junction bases not matched to a gene: 6. Germline V gene sequence: CDR1 SGHRS, CDR2 YFSETQ. This CDR3 comprises 14 residues.

The chain combines TRBV5-1 with TRBJ2-5; 7 positions match TRBD2. The sample here was CD8+ T cells sorted from PBMCs, taken 5 days after the yellow fever booster vaccination. The receptor's source is a man in his late teens or twenties who received the YFV17D yellow fever vaccine. The CDR3 loop is CASSSAGRVETQYF. The CDR3 nucleotides read TGCGCCAGCAGCTCAGCGGGGAGGGTAGAGACCCAGTACTTC.